This TCR beta chain was documented in a study of T cells in Graves' hyperthyroidism and ophthalmopathy. This clonotype was counted ten times or more. The authors obtained PBMCs from 9 to 10 ml of fresh peripheral blood. The germline V gene has CDR1 MNHEY and CDR2 SVGAGI. V lost 0 bases to trimming and J lost 1 base, with 10 bases between them. CDR3 length equals 17 residues. The TCR beta CDR3 regions underwent amplification using RNA transcripts as the source. TCR CDR3 regions were first amplified by RT-PCR with HTBI primers. TCRdb used MiXCR to reprocess the multiplex PCR reads, holding one entry per CDR3 protein. The sample has approximately 630,000 distinct CDR3 sequences; roughly 16% are singletons.

This chain uses TRBV6-5 with TRBJ2-6; D gene ambiguous. The TCR originated in a woman aged 25 to 45 with Graves' hyperthyroidism. The sample comprised blood. The CDR3 loop is CASSYSLSRSGANVLTF. The CDR3 DNA follows: TGTGCCAGCAGTTACTCACTCTCCAGGTCTGGGGCCAACGTCCTGACTTTC.